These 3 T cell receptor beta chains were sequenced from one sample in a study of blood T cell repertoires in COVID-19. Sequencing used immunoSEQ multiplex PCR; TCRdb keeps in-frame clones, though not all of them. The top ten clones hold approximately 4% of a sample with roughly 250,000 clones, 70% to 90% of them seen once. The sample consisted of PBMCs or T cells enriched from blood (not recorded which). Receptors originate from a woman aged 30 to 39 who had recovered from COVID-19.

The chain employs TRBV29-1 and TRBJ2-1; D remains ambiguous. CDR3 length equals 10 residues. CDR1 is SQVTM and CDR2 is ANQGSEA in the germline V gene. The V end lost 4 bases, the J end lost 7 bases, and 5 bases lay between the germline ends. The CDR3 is CSVGLNEQFF. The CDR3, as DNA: TGCAGCGTTGGTTTAAATGAGCAGTTCTTC.

The CDR3 loop is CATSPTGGTEAFF. The CDR3 DNA reads TGTGCCACCAGTCCCACCGGGGGCACTGAAGCTTTCTTT. The chain is built from TRBV24-1 and TRBJ1-1; weak D call: TRBD1 (5 bases). The CDR3 extends over 13 amino acids. Per the germline V gene, CDR1 is KGHDR and CDR2 is SFDVKD. V was shortened by 6 bases and J by 4 bases, with 11 bases between the two germline ends.

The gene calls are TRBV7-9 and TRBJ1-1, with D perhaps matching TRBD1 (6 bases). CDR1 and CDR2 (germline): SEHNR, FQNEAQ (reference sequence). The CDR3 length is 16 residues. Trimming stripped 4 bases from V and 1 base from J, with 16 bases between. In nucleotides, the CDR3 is TGTGCCAGCAGCTACCCCATTTTAGGGGGGAACACTGAAGCTTTCTTT. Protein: CASSYPILGGNTEAFF.